Listed here is a single TCR beta chain. Its specificity is not known. Graft tissue processing released intraepithelial and lamina propria lymphocytes. This specimen belongs to a study of graft-versus-host responses after intestinal transplantation. Trimming took 6 bases from V and 3 from J, leaving 9 bases between them. Germline-derived CDR1 and CDR2 are MNHNY and SVGAGI (reference sequence). This CDR3 comprises 12 residues. Using immunoSEQ multiplex PCR, the repertoire was profiled, and TCRdb retains in-frame clones only, with some absent. In the table there are 35,000 to 40,000 clones, 87% of which are singletons. Study findings and constraints: High graft-versus-host to host-versus-graft T cell clonal ratios marked allografts of patients with graft-donor macrochimerism.

Sample: ileum tissue, taken roughly 200 days after intestinal transplant. This sequence joins TRBV6-6 and TRBJ2-7, with D tentatively TRBD1 or TRBD2 (5 bases each). The sequence was collected from a human patient who received an intestinal transplant, so some T cells may come from the graft donor. This CDR3 reads CASSRDGYEQYF. CDR3 DNA: TGTGCCAGCAGCAGGGACGGCTACGAGCAGTACTTC.